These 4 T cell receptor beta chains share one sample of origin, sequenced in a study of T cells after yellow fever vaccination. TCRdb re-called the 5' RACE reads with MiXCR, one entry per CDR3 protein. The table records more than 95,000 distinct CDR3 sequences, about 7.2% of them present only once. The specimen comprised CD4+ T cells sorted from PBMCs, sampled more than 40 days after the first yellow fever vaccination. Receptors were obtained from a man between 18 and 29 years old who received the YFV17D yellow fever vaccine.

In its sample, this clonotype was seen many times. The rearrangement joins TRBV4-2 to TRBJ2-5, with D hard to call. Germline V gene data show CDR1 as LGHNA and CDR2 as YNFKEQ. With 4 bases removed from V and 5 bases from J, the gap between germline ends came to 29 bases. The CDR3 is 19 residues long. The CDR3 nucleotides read TGTGCCAGCAGCCCACGGAGATACTCCCCGGTCACAATTAGTGAGACCCAGTACTTC. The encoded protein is CASSPRRYSPVTISETQYF.

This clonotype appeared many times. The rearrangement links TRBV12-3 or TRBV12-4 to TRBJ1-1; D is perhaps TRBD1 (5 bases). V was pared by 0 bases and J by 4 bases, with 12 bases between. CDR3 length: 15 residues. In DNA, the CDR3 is TGTGCCAGCAGTTTAGCGCAGGGTGCGACCACTGAAGCTTTCTTT. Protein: CASSLAQGATTEAFF.

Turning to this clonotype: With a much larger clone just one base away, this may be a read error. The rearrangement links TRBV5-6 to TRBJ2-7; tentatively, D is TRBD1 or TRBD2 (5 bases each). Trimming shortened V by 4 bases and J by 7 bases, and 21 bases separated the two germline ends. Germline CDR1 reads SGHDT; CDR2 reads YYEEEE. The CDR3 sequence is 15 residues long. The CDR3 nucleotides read TGTGCCAGCAGCGGATACCCGGGGCCGAGGGATGAGCAGTACGTC. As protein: CASSGYPGPRDEQYV.

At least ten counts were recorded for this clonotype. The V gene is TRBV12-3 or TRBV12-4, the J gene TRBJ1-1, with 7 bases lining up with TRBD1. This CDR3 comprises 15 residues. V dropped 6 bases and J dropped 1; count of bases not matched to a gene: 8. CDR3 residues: CASRTEQGRNTEAFF. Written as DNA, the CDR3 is TGTGCCAGCAGGACAGAACAGGGGCGGAACACTGAAGCTTTCTTT.